These 18 T cell receptor beta chains were all obtained from the same sample, sequenced in a study of tumor-infiltrating lymphocytes in primary liver carcinoma. Co-extracting RNA and DNA was done with about 20-33 mg of unsorted bulk tissue as input. Using a constant-region primer together with ProtoScript II reverse transcriptase, TCR beta cDNA was made from around 500 ng of total RNA. Researchers made the TCR beta libraries by running three nested multiplex PCR rounds with slightly modified ARM-PCR. Use of TRBV1-TRBV30 forward primers with a C-beta reverse primer characterized the first two PCR rounds, which lasted around 9 cycles each. TCRdb re-called the multiplex PCR reads through MiXCR, storing one row per CDR3 protein. The repertoire holds around 190,000 distinct CDR3 sequences, with approximately 80% as singletons. The source material was tumor tissue from primary liver carcinoma. The source is a middle-aged man with primary liver carcinoma and hepatitis B virus infection.

This clonotype appeared a single time. The chain combines TRBV28 with TRBJ2-7, with 11 positions matching TRBD2. The V gene end was trimmed by 7 bases and the J gene end by 6 bases; junction bases not matched to a gene: 8. CDR1 MDHEN and CDR2 SYDVKM come from the germline V gene. The CDR3 consists of 14 residues. In DNA form, the CDR3 reads TGTGCCAGCACCCTGAGACTAGCGGGAACCGAGCAGTACTTC. It is translated as CASTLRLAGTEQYF.

Points on this clonotype: An end of the junction differs from the germline gene, which may be a read error. This chain connects TRBV11-2 to TRBJ2-1; the match to TRBD2 covers 10 bases. Germline lookup yields CDR1 SGHAT and CDR2 FQNNGV. The CDR3 is 16 residues long. The chain's CDR3 is CTSSLVGTSDYNEQFF. The CDR3 bases are TGTACCAGCAGCCTAGTTGGGACTAGCGACTACAACGAGCAGTTCTTC.

This chain connects TRBV6-6 to TRBJ2-3; no clear D gene. V was cut by 7 bases and J by 0 bases, with 11 bases left in between. The CDR3 sequence is 14 residues long. Germline CDR1 is MNHNY and CDR2 is SVGAGI (reference sequence). CDR3 region: CASKQAFSTDTQYF. As DNA, the CDR3 is TGTGCCAGCAAGCAAGCGTTTAGCACAGATACGCAGTATTTT.

About this clonotype: A junction end diverges from the germline sequence, so it may reflect a read error. V usage is TRBV29-1 and J usage is TRBJ2-1, with 14 bases lining up with TRBD2. Per germline, CDR1 SQVTM and CDR2 ANQGSEA. There are 15 residues in the CDR3. This chain's CDR3 is CSIGLAGGFYNEPYF. The CDR3 DNA follows: TGCAGCATTGGACTAGCGGGAGGCTTCTACAATGAGCCGTACTTC.

On this clonotype: It is likely a read error, because the conserved phenylalanine at the end of the CDR3 is missing. The chain recombines TRBV6-6 with TRBJ2-1; no clear D. The germline V and J ends were trimmed by 0 bases and 3 bases, with 9 bases remaining between them. Germline loops: CDR1 MNHNY, CDR2 SVGAGI (reference sequence). The CDR3 covers 15 residues. The CDR3 region is CASSYSKPVYNEQFL. DNA of the CDR3: TGTGCCAGCAGTTACTCGAAGCCGGTCTACAATGAGCAGTTCTTA.

The rearrangement links TRBV7-3 to TRBJ2-2, with D perhaps given as TRBD1 or TRBD2 (6 bases each). The CDR3 extends over 17 amino acids. The germline V gene encodes CDR1 SGHTA and CDR2 FQGTGA. The V end was cut by 3 bases, the J end by 5 bases, with 19 bases between. The CDR3 coding sequence is TGTGCCAGCAGCTTGTCCCCGGGGGCAAGTAAGACCGGGGAGCTGTTTTTT. Translated: CASSLSPGASKTGELFF. Filled out from reference TRBV7-3 and TRBJ2-2, the complete variable domain reads GAGVSQTPSNKVTEKGKYVELRCDPISGHTALYWYRQSLGQGPEFLIYFQGTGAADDSGLPNDRFFAVRPEGSVSTLKIQRTERGDSAVYLCASSLSPGASKTGELFFGEGSRLTVL.

On this clonotype: With a much larger clone just one base away, this may be a read error. V usage is TRBV7-9 and J usage is TRBJ1-5; D call uncertain. The CDR3 is 12 amino acids. Germline CDR1 SEHNR, CDR2 FQNEAQ (reference sequence). Trimming removed 7 bases at V and 7 bases at J, with 11 bases between. CDR3 residues: CASISVGQPQHF. The DNA of the CDR3 is TGTGCCAGCATCTCGGTTGGACAGCCCCAGCATTTT.

Of note for this clonotype: One end of the junction fails to match germline, which may point to a read error. The chain links TRBV11-2 to TRBJ1-5; the D gene is possibly TRBD1 (6 bases). From germline, CDR1 is SGHAT and CDR2 FQNNGV. This CDR3 comprises 17 residues. The CDR3 spells CGSSLVGVTGFNQPQHF. The DNA for the CDR3 is TGTGGCAGCAGCTTAGTAGGGGTAACAGGGTTCAATCAGCCCCAGCATTTT.

The chain couples TRBV7-9 to TRBJ2-1; TRBD2 matches 9 bases. The junction had 20 bases not matched to a gene; V was cut back by 6 bases and J by 5 bases. The CDR3 length is 19 residues. CDR1 and CDR2 from the germline V gene are SEHNR and FQNEAQ (reference sequence). CDR3 in amino acids: CASSCKRGGRALPDNEQFF. The DNA of the CDR3 is TGTGCCAGCAGTTGTAAACGTGGCGGGAGGGCTCTTCCGGACAATGAGCAGTTCTTC.

As regards this clonotype: At one end the junction does not follow the germline gene, possibly because of a read error. V is TRBV30 and J is TRBJ1-4; 10 bases map to TRBD1. Germline V lookup: CDR1 GTSNPN, CDR2 SVGIG (reference sequence). The CDR3 sequence is 15 residues long. The CDR3 DNA is TGTGCCTGCACAGACAGGGGGCGAGGGGATGAAAAACTGCCTTTT. Residues: CACTDRGRGDEKLPF.

This clonotype showed up just once. V usage is TRBV6-5 and J usage is TRBJ2-1; a possible D gene is TRBD1 (6 bases). There are 14 residues in the CDR3. Germline CDR1 reads MNHEY; CDR2 reads SVGAGI. CDR3 nucleotides: TGTGCTAACAGTCTGCAGGGGTCCTACAATGAGCAGTTCTTC. Translation: CANSLQGSYNEQFF.

The chain uses TRBV6-2 or TRBV6-3 and TRBJ2-5, with 7 bases aligning to TRBD1. J was trimmed by 7 bases and V by 4 bases; bases with no gene match: 9. This CDR3 region has 14 residues. Looked up from germline, CDR1 is MNHEY and CDR2 is SVGEGT. The CDR3 loop is CASSSRTGMGTQYF. The CDR3, as DNA: TGTGCCAGCAGTTCACGGACAGGTATGGGGACCCAGTACTTC.

Note on this clonotype: Mismatch with germline at one junction end may stem from a read error. V usage is TRBV7-8 and J usage is TRBJ2-7, with D perhaps matching TRBD1 (5 bases). Germline lookup yields CDR1 SGHVS and CDR2 FQNEAQ. The CDR3 contains 14 residues. The CDR3 loop reads CASGTGVLGVEHYF. The CDR3 nucleotides are TGTGCCAGCGGAACAGGTGTTCTAGGGGTCGAGCACTACTTC.

This clonotype was seen only once. Germline and junction disagree at one end, which may indicate a read error. This chain links TRBV6-5 with TRBJ2-1; D possibly corresponds to TRBD2 (6 bases). Germline CDR1 reads MNHEY; CDR2 reads SVGAGI. The CDR3 spans 15 residues. The CDR3 reads CASNPSAGGYNEQFF. As DNA, the CDR3 is TGTGCTAGCAATCCCTCGGCCGGGGGATACAATGAGCAGTTCTTC.

Of note for this clonotype: The final CDR3 position lacks the conserved phenylalanine or tryptophan, pointing to a likely read error. The chain links TRBV29-1 to TRBJ2-3; possibly TRBD1 for D (6 bases). The germline gives CDR1 SQVTM, CDR2 ANQGSEA. The CDR3 length is 15 residues. The CDR3 reads CGVEDRTARTDTQYY. CDR3 nucleotides: TGCGGCGTTGAAGACCGGACAGCCCGCACAGATACACAGTATTAT.

V gene TRBV6-1 combines with J gene TRBJ1-1, with a tentative D call TRBD1 (5 bases). Trimming removed 4 bases from V and 7 bases from J, with 16 bases in between. Germline V CDR1 and CDR2: MNHNS, SASEGT. This CDR3 region has 14 residues. In nucleotides, the CDR3 is TGTGCCAGCAGTGTAATCTGGGGGATCATTGAAGCTTTCTTT. This sequence encodes CASSVIWGIIEAFF.

The CDR3 sequence: CSVDTGNTRELFF. CDR3 nucleotide sequence: TGCAGCGTGGACACGGGGAACACCCGTGAGCTGTTTTTT. The rearrangement uses TRBV29-1 and TRBJ2-2; D could derive from TRBD1 or TRBD2 (5 bases each). Trimming removed 6 bases at V and 11 bases at J, with 19 bases between. This CDR3 is 13 amino acids long. CDR1 and CDR2 from the germline V gene are SQVTM and ANQGSEA.

A note on this clonotype: The CDR3 does not close with the conserved phenylalanine or tryptophan, likely indicating a read error. This sequence joins TRBV11-2 and TRBJ2-7; maybe TRBD2 (5 bases). This CDR3 is built from 15 residues. The germline CDR1 and CDR2 sequences are SGHAT and FQNNGV. CDR3 protein: CASGLSGEATYEQYL. In nucleotides, the CDR3 is TGCGCCAGCGGCTTAAGTGGAGAGGCGACCTACGAGCAGTACCTC.